These 23 T cell receptor beta chains originate from one sample sequenced in a study of Graves' ophthalmopathy and Graves' hyperthyroidism. The authors amplified TCR beta CDR3 regions, and they did so from RNA transcripts for repertoire sequencing. The first round was an RT-PCR with HTBI primers, and the second round was a multiplex PCR. TCRdb fed the multiplex PCR reads into MiXCR, producing one record per CDR3 protein. This table holds a few hundred thousand distinct CDR3 sequences, about two fifths found once. The specimen sequenced was peripheral blood or thyroid tissue (not recorded which). All receptors come from an adult man with Graves' hyperthyroidism.

This clonotype was observed once. This chain links TRBV19 with TRBJ2-3, with TRBD2 identical over 7 bases. CDR3 length: 15 residues. V was clipped by 6 bases and J by 2 bases; unmatched bases: 8. Germline V lookup: CDR1 LNHDA, CDR2 SQIVND (reference sequence). This CDR3 is CASRASSGYTDTQYF. The CDR3 bases are TGTGCCAGTAGGGCTTCTAGCGGATACACAGATACGCAGTATTTT.

The count of this clonotype is one. The chain combines TRBV29-1 with TRBJ2-3, with 8 positions matching TRBD2. This CDR3 is 13 amino acids long. CDR1 and CDR2 from the germline V gene are SQVTM and ANQGSEA. After removal of 8 bases from V and 2 bases from J, the junction contained 6 bases not matched to a gene. The CDR3 loop reads CSLTSGATDTQYF. DNA of the CDR3: TGCAGCCTAACTAGCGGAGCCACAGATACGCAGTATTTT.

This chain uses TRBV28 with TRBJ1-1; the D gene is possibly TRBD1 (5 bases). V shed 10 bases and J shed 6 bases, with 12 bases lying between them. Germline V lookup: CDR1 MDHEN, CDR2 SYDVKM. This CDR3 contains 11 residues. CDR3 residues: CATQGIPEAFF. The CDR3 nucleotides read TGTGCCACGCAGGGAATTCCTGAAGCTTTCTTT.

J is TRBJ1-3 and V is TRBV12-3 or TRBV12-4; D remains ambiguous. Between the trimmed V and J ends, which lost 6 bases and 3 bases, there was a span of 9 bases. CDR3 length: 13 residues. CDR3 residues: CASSKGRGNTIYF. In DNA, the CDR3 is TGTGCCAGCAGCAAAGGGCGTGGAAACACCATATATTTT.

V is TRBV29-1 and J is TRBJ2-7; D is unresolved. This CDR3 contains 16 residues. Per the germline V gene, CDR1 is SQVTM and CDR2 is ANQGSEA. V was pared by 3 bases and J by 7 bases, with 25 bases between. Here the CDR3 DNA reads TGCAGCGTTGATGCGGCTAGATCAAGGGATAACAATGAGCAGTACTTC. It codes for CSVDAARSRDNNEQYF.

This clonotype has a single count. The rearrangement links TRBV7-2 to TRBJ1-2, with a tentative D call TRBD1 (6 bases). The germline V and J ends were trimmed by 1 base and 4 bases, with 13 bases remaining between them. CDR1 and CDR2 (germline): SGHTA, FQGNSA. The CDR3 covers 15 residues. CDR3: CASSLGGGAIYGYTF. The CDR3 region has the DNA TGTGCCAGCAGCTTAGGTGGGGGCGCGATCTATGGCTACACCTTC.

A remark on this clonotype: At one of its ends the junction is not consistent with the germline gene, which may arise from a read error. The chain carries TRBV29-1 and TRBJ2-5; no reliable D call. The CDR3 runs to 14 residues. Germline values: CDR1 SQVTM, CDR2 ANQGSEA. The CDR3 is CSVGGASSYNEQCF. The CDR3 DNA sequence: TGCAGCGTTGGCGGCGCGAGCTCCTACAATGAGCAGTGCTTC.

The chain links TRBV29-1 to TRBJ2-7; tentatively, D is TRBD2 (6 bases). The germline V gene encodes CDR1 SQVTM and CDR2 ANQGSEA. The CDR3 loop spans 13 amino acids. Trimming stripped 6 bases from V and 2 bases from J, with 14 bases between. The CDR3 bases are TGCAGCGTAGGGCCGGGGGTAGCCTACGAGCAGTACTTC. Protein sequence: CSVGPGVAYEQYF.

The genes are TRBV30 and TRBJ1-4, with a weak D call TRBD1 (6 bases). The CDR3 is made up of 13 amino acids. CDR1 is GTSNPN and CDR2 is SVGIG in the germline V gene (reference sequence). V was clipped by 4 bases and J by 10 bases, with 16 bases between them. The CDR3 spells CAWTYRVGTKLFF. CDR3 coding DNA: TGTGCCTGGACATACAGGGTTGGGACAAAACTGTTTTTT.

Comments on this clonotype: A much larger clonotype is one base distant, so this may be a read error. The chain employs TRBV6-1 and TRBJ2-7; no clear D gene. CDR3 length: 12 amino acids. Germline-derived CDR1 and CDR2 are MNHNS and SASEGT. CDR3 in DNA: TGTGCCAGCAGTGAGGACCTCTACGACCAGTACTTC. This sequence encodes CASSEDLYDQYF.

This clonotype came up many times. V gene TRBV2 combines with J gene TRBJ2-5, with 9 bases lining up with TRBD1. This CDR3 has 21 residues. V trimming: 2 bases; J trimming: 5 bases; junction bases outside the gene matches: 24. Per germline, CDR1 SNHLY and CDR2 FYNNEI. DNA for the CDR3: TGTGCCAGCAGTGAATCGGGTGGGACAGGGACCTCCTGGCGTGGTCAGGAGACCCAGTACTTC. It encodes CASSESGGTGTSWRGQETQYF.

The V call is TRBV25-1, the J call TRBJ2-5, with D tentatively TRBD2 (6 bases). V was cut by 2 bases and J by 3 bases, with 13 bases left in between. The CDR3 is 15 amino acids. From germline, CDR1 is MGHDK and CDR2 SYGVNS. As DNA, the CDR3 is TGTGCCAGCAGTGAACCACGGGAGAAAGAAGAGACCCAGTACTTC. It codes for CASSEPREKEETQYF.

There are many counts of this clonotype. V and J are TRBV29-1 and TRBJ1-2, with D unclear. The CDR3 is made up of 13 amino acids. V was shortened by 4 bases and J by 1 base, with 10 bases between the two germline ends. Looked up from germline, CDR1 is SQVTM and CDR2 is ANQGSEA. The CDR3: CSVVGKNNYGYTF. In DNA, the CDR3 is TGCAGCGTTGTGGGGAAGAATAACTATGGCTACACCTTC.

The genes are TRBV19 and TRBJ2-2, with unresolved D. There are 13 residues in the CDR3. CDR1 LNHDA and CDR2 SQIVND come from the germline V gene (reference sequence). Trimming removed 8 bases from V and 6 bases from J, with 13 bases in between. The CDR3 reads CASARGSPGELFF. The CDR3 nucleotides are TGTGCCAGTGCTAGAGGATCCCCCGGGGAGCTGTTTTTT.

The chain links TRBV20-1 to TRBJ2-6; 8 positions agree with TRBD1. Germline loops: CDR1 DFQATT, CDR2 SNEGSKA (reference sequence). This CDR3 has 18 residues. Losses at the gene ends were 2 bases for V and 1 base for J; bases not matched to a gene: 10. The DNA for the CDR3 is TGCAGTGCTAGACCGCAGACAGGGGTCGGTTCTGGGGCCAACGTCCTGACTTTC. Protein sequence: CSARPQTGVGSGANVLTF.

The chain has TRBV29-1 and TRBJ2-5, with a weak D call TRBD1 (6 bases). This CDR3 has 11 residues. Trimming stripped 6 bases from V and 7 bases from J, with 12 bases between. Looked up from germline, CDR1 is SQVTM and CDR2 is ANQGSEA. CDR3 bases: TGCAGCGTAGTTCAGGGGAGGACCCAGTACTTC. This translates into CSVVQGRTQYF. The whole variable domain, remainder taken from reference TRBV29-1 and TRBJ2-5, is SAVISQKPSRDICQRGTSLTIQCQVDSQVTMMFWYRQQPGQSLTLIATANQGSEATYESGFVIDKFPISRPNLTFSTLTVSNMSPEDSSIYLCSVVQGRTQYFGPGTRLLVL.

The table lists this clonotype with many counts. DNA of the CDR3: TGCAGTACAGGGGTTGCATATAGCAATCAGCCCCAGCATTTT. Translated: CSTGVAYSNQPQHF. The chain recombines TRBV20-1 with TRBJ1-5, with 7 bases that match TRBD1. The CDR3 is 14 amino acids. From germline, CDR1 is DFQATT and CDR2 SNEGSKA (reference sequence). The ends lost 8 bases at V and 0 bases at J; junction bases unmatched: 7.

Points on this clonotype: This sequence may be a read error, since a much larger clone differs from it by one base. This chain uses TRBV6-1 with TRBJ2-7, with TRBD2 as a possible D gene (5 bases). V was cut by 5 bases and J by 12 bases, with 20 bases left in between. Germline V gene lookup returns CDR1 MNHNS and CDR2 SASEGT. This CDR3 comprises 13 residues. The CDR3 loop reads CASSYPTRAGPYF. In DNA form, the CDR3 reads TGTGCCAGCAGTTACCCGACTCGGGCGGGTCCGTACTTC.

This clonotype was observed at least ten times. The V gene is TRBV6-4, the J gene TRBJ2-2, with D perhaps given as TRBD1 or TRBD2 (5 bases each). V gave up 4 bases and J gave up 6 bases, with 12 bases separating them. Looked up from germline, CDR1 is MRHNA and CDR2 is SNTAGT. The CDR3 totals 14 residues. For the CDR3, the DNA is TGTGCCAGCAGTGTCGAGAGGGGATCCGGGGAGCTGTTTTTT. Translated, it gives CASSVERGSGELFF.

Ten or more counts support this clonotype. The chain has TRBV7-9 and TRBJ2-7, with a weak D call TRBD1 (5 bases). CDR1 and CDR2 (germline): SEHNR, FQNEAQ (reference sequence). V gave up 1 base and J gave up 0 bases, with 13 bases separating them. The CDR3 extends over 16 amino acids. CDR3 bases: TGTGCCAGCAGCTTAGTTTTGGGGCAATACTCCTACGAGCAGTACTTC. Translated: CASSLVLGQYSYEQYF.

The V and J genes are TRBV9 and TRBJ2-1, with 10 bases fitting TRBD2. Germline-derived CDR1 and CDR2 are SGDLS and YYNGEE. After removal of 3 bases from V and 0 bases from J, the junction contained 6 bases not matched to a gene. The CDR3 has 17 amino acids. CDR3 amino acids: CASSDSGGMSSYNEQFF. DNA of the CDR3: TGTGCCAGCAGCGATAGCGGGGGGATGAGCTCCTACAATGAGCAGTTCTTC.

The chain combines TRBV7-6 with TRBJ2-7; D unresolved. There are 15 residues in the CDR3. Trimming stripped 5 bases from V and 0 bases from J, with 14 bases between. CDR1 is SGHVS, CDR2 FNYEAQ, per germline. The CDR3 nucleotides are TGTGCCAGCAGCACATATCCCGGTGGCTCCTACGAGCAGTACTTC. Its translation: CASSTYPGGSYEQYF. Drawing the rest from reference TRBV7-6 and TRBJ2-7, the complete variable domain is GAGVSQSPRYKVTKRGQDVALRCDPISGHVSLYWYRQALGQGPEFLTYFNYEAQQDKSGLPNDRFSAERPEGSISTLTIQRTEQRDSAMYRCASSTYPGGSYEQYFGPGTRLTVT.

The chain has TRBV20-1 and TRBJ2-7, with 11 bases aligning to TRBD2. Per germline, CDR1 DFQATT and CDR2 SNEGSKA (reference sequence). V lost 1 base and J lost 0; bases outside the gene matches: 5. The CDR3 totals 16 residues. CDR3 nucleotide sequence: TGCAGTGCTAGAGCGGGACTAGCGGTTGTCTCCTACGAGCAGTACTTC. Protein: CSARAGLAVVSYEQYF.